This T cell receptor (beta chain) was sequenced for a study of early T cells in non-severe SARS-CoV-2 infection. Overall study results and limits: VDJdb-based annotation leaned toward anti-spike CD8 responses and missed private and CD4 specificities.

Trimming shortened V by 3 bases and J by 3 bases, and 9 bases separated the two germline ends. Germline V gene lookup returns CDR1 LGHNA and CDR2 YSLEER. This CDR3 has 14 amino acids. One entry per CDR3 protein results from TCRdb running MiXCR on the 5' RACE reads. The table includes some 80,000 distinct CDR3 sequences, around 12% detected once. Comments on this clonotype: What it binds is not known.

V gene TRBV4-3 combines with J gene TRBJ1-5; the D gene is possibly TRBD1 (5 bases). The sequenced sample was whole blood, obtained at baseline. The receptor was isolated from an adult who was a healthcare worker with PCR-confirmed SARS-CoV-2 infection or an uninfected control (not recorded which). The donor label of this sample is uncertain. The DNA of the CDR3 is TGCGCCAGCAGCCATGGGGCCTCCAATCAGCCCCAGCATTTT. This translates into CASSHGASNQPQHF.